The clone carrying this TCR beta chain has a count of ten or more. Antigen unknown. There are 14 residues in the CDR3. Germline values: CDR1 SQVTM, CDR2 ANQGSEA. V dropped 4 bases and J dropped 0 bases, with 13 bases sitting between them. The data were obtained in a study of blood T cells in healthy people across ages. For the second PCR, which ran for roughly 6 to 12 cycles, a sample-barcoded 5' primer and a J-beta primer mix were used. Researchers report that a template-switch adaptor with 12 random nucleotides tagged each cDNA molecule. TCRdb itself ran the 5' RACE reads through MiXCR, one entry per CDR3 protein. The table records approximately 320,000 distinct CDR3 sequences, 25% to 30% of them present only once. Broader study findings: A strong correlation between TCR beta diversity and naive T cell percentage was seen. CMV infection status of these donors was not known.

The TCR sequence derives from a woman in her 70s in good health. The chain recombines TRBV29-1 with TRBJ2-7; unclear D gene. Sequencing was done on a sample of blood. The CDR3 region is CSVVVNLSSYEQYF. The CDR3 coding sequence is TGCAGCGTTGTTGTTAACCTTAGCTCCTACGAGCAGTACTTC.